This T cell receptor beta chain came from a study of T cells in Graves' hyperthyroidism and ophthalmopathy. V lost 2 bases and J 7 bases, leaving 11 bases between the germline ends. The CDR3 sequence is 14 residues long. Germline V CDR1 and CDR2: MNHEY, SVGAGI. RNA transcripts provided the source from which TCR beta CDR3 regions were amplified. Primed by the HTBI set, a first-round RT-PCR was run on the TCR CDR3. Each CDR3 protein gets one entry after TCRdb re-called the multiplex PCR reads with MiXCR. This sample has about 400,000 distinct CDR3 sequences; more than 20% occur once, and the top ten carry 73%.

V gene TRBV6-5 combines with J gene TRBJ1-4; no clear D gene. Sequenced input: blood. This TCR was recovered from a man aged 45-65 years with Graves' hyperthyroidism. This CDR3 is CASSYAVGGEKLFF. CDR3 coding DNA: TGTGCCAGCAGTTACGCTGTGGGCGGTGAAAAACTGTTTTTT.